The 28 T cell receptor beta chains in this list originate from one sample, sequenced in a study of shared clonotypes between healthy human individuals. Only in-frame clones appear in the TCRdb table, and some are missing; sequencing was by immunoSEQ multiplex PCR. Among millions of clones, approximately 94% were seen once, and the ten largest hold about 1.1%. Only CD45RO-negative cells positively selected for CCR7 counted as naive CD8 cells, so terminally differentiated effector memory CD45RA+ cells were excluded. Specimen: naive CD8+ T cells sorted from blood. The receptors here all came from a man between 18 and 29 years old in good health.

The chain has TRBV25-1 and TRBJ2-5, with 14 positions matching TRBD2. CDR1 and CDR2 (germline): MGHDK, SYGVNS. Losses at the gene ends were 7 bases for V and 0 bases for J; bases not matched to a gene: 7. CDR3 length: 17 amino acids. CDR3 in DNA: TGTGCCAGCATTCGACTAGCGGGAGGGAGGTACCAAGAGACCCAGTACTTC. It specifies CASIRLAGGRYQETQYF.

This chain joins TRBV30 and TRBJ1-6; D might be TRBD1 (5 bases). Germline CDR1 GTSNPN, CDR2 SVGIG (reference sequence). V lost 3 bases, J lost 0 bases, and 15 bases lay in between. The CDR3 loop spans 17 amino acids. The CDR3 region is CAWRGGLSSSYNSPLHF. CDR3 coding DNA: TGTGCCTGGAGGGGGGGACTGTCGAGCTCCTATAATTCACCCCTCCACTTT.

The rearrangement links TRBV5-1 to TRBJ1-3, with 7 bases that match TRBD1. The CDR3 totals 17 residues. CDR1 and CDR2 from the germline V gene are SGHRS and YFSETQ. V shed 3 bases, J shed 7 bases, and the junction held 16 bases outside the gene matches. The CDR3 sequence is CASSSNSDRVIRNTIYF. The CDR3 DNA sequence: TGCGCCAGCAGCTCCAATTCAGACAGGGTCATTAGGAACACCATATATTTT.

V is TRBV4-1 and J is TRBJ1-1; a weak D match, TRBD1 (5 bases). The V end lost 6 bases, the J end lost 3 bases, and 11 bases lay between the germline ends. CDR3 length equals 13 residues. Germline assignment: CDR1 MGHRA and CDR2 YSYEKL. CDR3 in DNA: TGCGCCAGCAGGGGGCAAAGGGACACTGAAGCTTTCTTT. Residues: CASRGQRDTEAFF.

This sequence joins TRBV7-8 and TRBJ2-7, with D perhaps TRBD2 (7 bases). Deletions cut 5 bases from V and 5 bases from J, with 22 bases between. The CDR3 contains 16 residues. Germline values: CDR1 SGHVS, CDR2 FQNEAQ. DNA for the CDR3: TGTGCCAGCAGCCTTAGGGGGGGGACACCTCGGGACGAGCAGTACTTC. Protein product: CASSLRGGTPRDEQYF. The full variable domain, completed using reference TRBV7-8 and TRBJ2-7, is GAGVSQSPRYKVAKRGQDVALRCDPISGHVSLFWYQQALGQGPEFLTYFQNEAQLDKSGLPSDRFFAERPEGSVSTLKIQRTQQEDSAVYLCASSLRGGTPRDEQYFGPGTRLTVT.

The V call is TRBV13, the J call TRBJ2-5; 8 nucleotides agree with TRBD2. The CDR3 runs to 17 residues. CDR1 is PRHDT and CDR2 is FYEKMQ in the germline V gene (reference sequence). The V and J ends lost 1 base and 1 base, in that order; junction bases with no gene match: 8. The CDR3 coding sequence is TGTGCCAGCAGCTTAGAACCAGCGGGGGAAACCCAAGAGACCCAGTACTTC. Its translation: CASSLEPAGETQETQYF.

About this clone itself: This same CDR3 is encoded by further DNA sequences in the sample. V and J are TRBV2 and TRBJ1-5; the D is unclear. This CDR3 is built from 14 residues. From germline, CDR1 is SNHLY and CDR2 FYNNEI. With 3 bases removed from V and 4 bases from J, the gap between germline ends came to 10 bases. This chain's CDR3 is CASSDSWGNQPQHF. The CDR3 DNA reads as TGTGCCAGCAGTGACAGCTGGGGAAATCAGCCCCAGCATTTT.

The chain is built from TRBV4-3 and TRBJ2-2; 8 bases agree with TRBD2. V lost 0 bases and J lost 1; bases outside the gene matches: 4. The CDR3 sequence is 17 residues long. From germline, CDR1 is LGHNA and CDR2 YSLEER. The CDR3 DNA reads TGCGCCAGCAGCCAAGAGACTAGCGAACAGAACACCGGGGAGCTGTTTTTT. Translation: CASSQETSEQNTGELFF.

The rearrangement links TRBV7-9 to TRBJ2-7; 9 bases line up with TRBD1. There are 14 residues in the CDR3. V lost 5 bases to trimming and J lost 2 bases; unmatched junction nucleotides: 4. Germline V gene lookup returns CDR1 SEHNR and CDR2 FQNEAQ (reference sequence). The CDR3 sequence: CASSGRDRAYEQYF. The DNA of the CDR3 is TGTGCCAGCAGCGGACGGGACAGGGCCTACGAGCAGTACTTC.

The CDR3 is CASSEGSSRTEAFF. The CDR3 DNA reads TGTGCCAGCAGCGAGGGCTCGTCCCGAACTGAAGCTTTCTTT. V gene TRBV9 combines with J gene TRBJ1-1; D ambiguous. The CDR3 sequence is 14 residues long. CDR1 is SGDLS and CDR2 is YYNGEE in the germline V gene. Trimming cost V 3 bases and J 5 bases, with 14 bases left between them.

This clone came up once. V usage is TRBV5-6 and J usage is TRBJ2-5; D gene ambiguous. Germline V gene lookup returns CDR1 SGHDT and CDR2 YYEEEE. The length of the CDR3 is 14 residues. Trimming pared 7 bases from V and 2 bases from J, leaving 15 bases between. CDR3 sequence reads: CASGNVGVQETQYF. CDR3 bases: TGTGCCAGCGGGAATGTTGGGGTTCAAGAGACCCAGTACTTC.

The V gene is TRBV7-9, the J gene TRBJ2-1; 11 nucleotides match TRBD1. In germline, CDR1 is SEHNR, CDR2 FQNEAQ (reference sequence). The V segment lost 4 bases and the J segment 8 bases; nucleotides outside the gene matches: 7. The CDR3 runs to 15 residues. This CDR3 reads CASSSSGQGVDEQFF. Written as DNA, the CDR3 is TGTGCCAGCAGCTCTTCGGGACAGGGGGTCGATGAGCAGTTCTTC.

J is TRBJ1-3 and V is TRBV23-1; D uncertain. TRBV23-1 belongs to the ORF category, with a function that is uncertain. The CDR3 extends over 18 amino acids. V lost 4 bases, J lost 3 bases, and 22 bases lay in between. The CDR3 nucleotides read TGCGCCAGCAGTCGAACTAAAAAGTCGGGTCCTTGTGGAAACACCATATATTTT. Translating it yields CASSRTKKSGPCGNTIYF.

The V gene is TRBV28, the J gene TRBJ2-1; tentative D call: TRBD2 (5 bases). Germline CDR1 is MDHEN and CDR2 is SYDVKM. CDR3 length equals 13 residues. The V end lost 1 base, the J end lost 9 bases, and 10 bases lay between the germline ends. The CDR3 region is CASSLSLATEQFF. The DNA of the CDR3 is TGTGCCAGCAGTTTATCCCTAGCAACTGAGCAGTTCTTC.

The CDR3 sequence is CASSQEVAGLWSTEAFF. For the CDR3, the DNA is TGTGCCAGCAGCCAAGAAGTCGCAGGGCTGTGGTCCACTGAAGCTTTCTTT. The chain uses TRBV4-2 and TRBJ1-1, with TRBD1 as a possible D gene (5 bases). Looked up from germline, CDR1 is LGHNA and CDR2 is YNFKEQ. The CDR3 is 17 residues long. The V and J ends lost 0 bases and 4 bases respectively, with 18 bases between them.

The rearrangement uses TRBV7-6 and TRBJ1-2; D might be TRBD1 (5 bases). This CDR3 region has 15 residues. Germline V gene data show CDR1 as SGHVS and CDR2 as FNYEAQ. V lost 5 bases, J lost 2 bases, and 15 bases lay in between. CDR3 DNA: TGTGCCAGCAGCCCAATGGCAGGGTCCAACTATGGCTACACCTTC. Encoded protein: CASSPMAGSNYGYTF.

The genes are TRBV5-1 and TRBJ2-3; unclear D gene. The germline CDR1 and CDR2 sequences are SGHRS and YFSETQ. Between the trimmed V and J ends, which lost 0 bases and 2 bases, there was a span of 7 bases. This CDR3 spans 14 amino acids. The CDR3 DNA reads as TGCGCCAGCAGCTTGGAGGGATACACAGATACGCAGTATTTT. Amino acid sequence: CASSLEGYTDTQYF.

This chain connects TRBV6-4 to TRBJ2-1; D unresolved. The V end lost 6 bases, the J end lost 0 bases, and 6 bases lay between the germline ends. The CDR3 is 13 residues long. Germline CDR1 MRHNA, CDR2 SNTAGT. Here the CDR3 DNA reads TGTGCCAGCAGCCCTAGCTCCTACAATGAGCAGTTCTTC. It specifies CASSPSSYNEQFF.

The chain uses TRBV30 and TRBJ2-1; D is ambiguous. V was clipped by 1 base and J by 5 bases, with 9 bases between them. The CDR3 spans 13 residues. Germline-derived CDR1 and CDR2 are GTSNPN and SVGIG (reference sequence). CDR3 sequence reads: CAWSEASHNEQFF. In DNA, the CDR3 is TGTGCCTGGAGTGAGGCAAGCCACAATGAGCAGTTCTTC.

The rearrangement uses TRBV9 and TRBJ2-7; TRBD2 matches 8 bases. Per the germline V gene, CDR1 is SGDLS and CDR2 is YYNGEE. The CDR3 sequence is 15 residues long. With V trimmed by 4 bases and J by 6 bases, 12 bases remained unmatched. CDR3 nucleotide sequence: TGTGCCAGCAGCTCCAGTCCGGGACTAGTTGCCGAGCAGTACTTC. Translating it yields CASSSSPGLVAEQYF. The full variable domain, with the rest looked up from reference TRBV9 and TRBJ2-7, is DSGVTQTPKHLITATGQRVTLRCSPRSGDLSVYWYQQSLDQGLQFLIQYYNGEERAKGNILERFSAQQFPDLHSELNLSSLELGDSALYFCASSSSPGLVAEQYFGPGTRLTVT.

This chain connects TRBV6-1 to TRBJ1-1; D ambiguous. The CDR3 contains 17 residues. Germline CDR1 MNHNS, CDR2 SASEGT. Trimming shortened V by 2 bases and J by 5 bases, and 21 bases separated the two germline ends. CDR3 loop: CASSERPGLLWRTEAFF. In nucleotides, the CDR3 is TGTGCCAGCAGTGAAAGGCCAGGCCTACTTTGGAGGACTGAAGCTTTCTTT.

A word on this clone: The sample holds other DNA sequences that translate to the same CDR3. V and J are TRBV14 and TRBJ2-5; weak D call: TRBD2 (6 bases). V was pared by 3 bases and J by 5 bases, with 7 bases between. Germline CDR1 reads SGHDN; CDR2 reads FVKESK. The CDR3 length is 12 residues. In DNA form, the CDR3 reads TGTGCCAGCAGCCAGGAGGGGGAGACCCAGTACTTC. Translation: CASSQEGETQYF.

The table lists this clone with a count of one. V and J are TRBV20-1 and TRBJ1-2; no definite D call. The length of the CDR3 is 11 residues. Trimming took 1 base from V and 6 from J, leaving 6 bases between them. Per the germline V gene, CDR1 is DFQATT and CDR2 is SNEGSKA (reference sequence). CDR3 bases: TGCAGTGCTAGAGGCCCGCATGGCTACACCTTC. Translated, it gives CSARGPHGYTF.

This chain uses TRBV5-1 with TRBJ1-1; unclear D gene. The CDR3 runs to 19 residues. Germline CDR1 is SGHRS and CDR2 is YFSETQ. The ends were cut back, 6 bases at V and 1 base at J, with 28 bases in the middle. CDR3 in amino acids: CASIPKTRAGKVPNTEAFF. The DNA of the CDR3 is TGCGCCAGCATACCGAAGACCCGGGCAGGAAAGGTCCCGAACACTGAAGCTTTCTTT.

The chain recombines TRBV27 with TRBJ1-1, with TRBD1 as a possible D gene (5 bases). Germline CDR1 is MNHEY and CDR2 is SMNVEV (reference sequence). Trimming cost V 6 bases and J 4 bases, with 12 bases left between them. The length of the CDR3 is 13 residues. In DNA form, the CDR3 reads TGTGCCAGCAGACGAGGGGCAGGCACTGAAGCTTTCTTT. This sequence encodes CASRRGAGTEAFF.

This clone was picked up one time. V and J are TRBV7-9 and TRBJ2-1; perhaps TRBD2 as D (5 bases). The V gene lost 2 bases and the J gene lost 8 bases, with 16 bases spanning the gap. The length of the CDR3 is 15 residues. From germline, CDR1 is SEHNR and CDR2 FQNEAQ (reference sequence). The CDR3 coding sequence is TGTGCCAGCAGCTTATCTAGCCCTCACGGCTATGAGCAGTTCTTC. This translates into CASSLSSPHGYEQFF. The full variable domain, completed using reference TRBV7-9 and TRBJ2-1, is DTGVSQNPRHKITKRGQNVTFRCDPISEHNRLYWYRQTLGQGPEFLTYFQNEAQLEKSRLLSDRFSAERPKGSFSTLEIQRTEQGDSAMYLCASSLSSPHGYEQFFGPGTRLTVL.

This rearrangement joins TRBV7-9 to TRBJ2-5, with no clear D. V lost 5 bases, J lost 0 bases, and 13 bases lay in between. CDR1 and CDR2 (germline): SEHNR, FQNEAQ (reference sequence). The CDR3 has 15 amino acids. The CDR3 protein is CASSGIGLNQETQYF. The CDR3 DNA reads TGTGCCAGCAGCGGTATCGGCCTAAACCAAGAGACCCAGTACTTC.

In its sample, this clone was seen once. Other DNA sequences in the same sample also yield this CDR3. The rearrangement uses TRBV7-9 and TRBJ2-7; D gene uncertain. Germline V gene sequence: CDR1 SEHNR, CDR2 FQNEAQ (reference sequence). Deletions cut 3 bases from V and 0 bases from J, with 6 bases between. This CDR3 is built from 13 residues. This CDR3 reads CASSFVSSYEQYF. The CDR3 region has the DNA TGTGCCAGCAGCTTTGTCAGCTCCTACGAGCAGTACTTC.